This TCR beta chain stems from a study of blood T cell repertoires in COVID-19. Study-level background: Acute-phase and convalescent COVID-19 samples originated in the United States, Italy and Spain. T cells, B-cell-depleted T cells, or PBMCs provided the cDNA or gDNA that served as material.

Libraries were prepared by immunoSEQ multiplex PCR; TCRdb keeps only in-frame clonotypes and omits some of them. The table has 180,000 or so clones, about 85% seen once. The CDR3 sequence is 14 residues long. Trimming cost V 4 bases and J 5 bases; bases outside gene matches: 3. Germline V gene lookup returns CDR1 SGHDT and CDR2 YYEEEE. This clonotype was sampled from a man younger than 35 with acute or convalescent COVID-19. The J gene is TRBJ2-2, the V gene TRBV5-6, with TRBD1 matching over 9 bases. Sequencing input: peripheral blood. As DNA, the CDR3 is TGTGCCAGCAGCGTGGGACAGGGTACCGGGGAGCTGTTTTTT. This encodes CASSVGQGTGELFF.